The 10 T cell receptor beta chains reported below all come from one sample, sequenced in a study of T cells after yellow fever vaccination. A single record per CDR3 protein comes from TCRdb applying MiXCR to the 5' RACE reads. Here the sample spans about 580,000 distinct CDR3 sequences, approximately 16% being singletons. The input for sequencing was PBMCs, taken around 5 days after the first yellow fever vaccination. The receptors stem from a man younger than 35 who received the YFV17D yellow fever vaccine.

This clonotype is a singleton in its sample. This sequence joins TRBV19 and TRBJ2-1; the match to TRBD2 covers 16 bases. The CDR3 sequence is 16 residues long. From germline, CDR1 is LNHDA and CDR2 SQIVND (reference sequence). V trimming: 9 bases; J trimming: 5 bases; junction bases outside the gene matches: 7. The CDR3 DNA follows: TGTGCCAGCGCGGGACTAGCGGGGGGGTCACACAATGAGCAGTTCTTC. Translated, it gives CASAGLAGGSHNEQFF.

Ten or more counts support this clonotype. The chain couples TRBV7-8 to TRBJ1-5; 8 bases fit TRBD1. CDR1 SGHVS and CDR2 FQNEAQ come from the germline V gene. This CDR3 spans 14 amino acids. Trimming took 2 bases from V and 4 from J; bases not matched to a gene: 1. The DNA for the CDR3 is TGTGCCAGCAGCTTATACAGGGGGAATCAGCCCCAGCATTTT. It yields the protein CASSLYRGNQPQHF.

The chain couples TRBV4-2 to TRBJ1-2; no clear D gene. The CDR3 runs to 12 residues. The V gene's germline CDR1 is LGHNA and CDR2 YNFKEQ. Deletions cut 5 bases from V and 8 bases from J, with 12 bases between. In nucleotides, the CDR3 is TGTGCCAGCAGCTTCCCCGACGGGGGCTACACCTTC. This encodes CASSFPDGGYTF.

In this sample, this clonotype turned up many times. The J gene is TRBJ2-5, the V gene TRBV3-1; tentatively, D is TRBD1 (6 bases). This CDR3 comprises 14 residues. V was trimmed by 2 bases and J by 2 bases, leaving 9 bases between them. CDR1 is LGHDT and CDR2 is YNNKEL in the germline V gene (reference sequence). The CDR3 protein is CASSQNRGQETQYF. CDR3 coding DNA: TGTGCCAGCAGCCAAAATAGGGGGCAAGAGACCCAGTACTTC.

The chain joins TRBV11-1 to TRBJ2-3, with TRBD2 identical over 13 bases. With 5 bases clipped from V and 0 bases from J, the junction kept 11 bases outside the gene matches. The V gene's germline CDR1 is SGHAT and CDR2 FQDESV (reference sequence). This CDR3 is built from 19 residues. CDR3 region: CASSPSLGLAGPSTDTQYF. Written as DNA, the CDR3 is TGTGCCAGCAGCCCCAGTTTGGGACTAGCGGGGCCTAGCACAGATACGCAGTATTTT.

CDR3 loop: CASSQEFIGTVNSPLHF. The CDR3 nucleotides are TGCGCCAGCAGCCAAGAATTTATTGGGACAGTCAACTCACCCCTCCACTTT. The chain employs TRBV4-3 and TRBJ1-6; 7 bases are a match to TRBD1. Germline V lookup: CDR1 LGHNA, CDR2 YSLEER. The CDR3 is made up of 17 amino acids. Unmatched junction bases numbered 12, after V lost 0 bases and J lost 10 bases.

CDR3 in amino acids: CSALQERRTF. DNA for the CDR3: TGCAGTGCTCTGCAGGAACGACGCACCTTC. The chain joins TRBV20-1 to TRBJ1-2, with no clear D. This CDR3 contains 10 residues. With 5 bases removed from V and 13 bases from J, the gap between germline ends came to 14 bases. Germline CDR1 is DFQATT and CDR2 is SNEGSKA (reference sequence).

This chain joins TRBV5-4 and TRBJ1-4; D uncertain. Trimming took off 2 bases at V and 7 bases at J, with 12 bases between the two ends. The V gene's germline CDR1 is SGHNT and CDR2 YYREEE (reference sequence). The CDR3 runs 14 residues. The CDR3 sequence is CASSFEGASEKLFF. The CDR3 nucleotides read TGTGCCAGCAGCTTCGAGGGCGCCTCTGAAAAACTGTTTTTT.

This clonotype was detected only a few times. The chain combines TRBV10-3 with TRBJ2-1; D could derive from TRBD1 or TRBD2 (5 bases each). The ends were cut back, 4 bases at V and 6 bases at J, with 22 bases in the middle. Germline loops: CDR1 ENHRY, CDR2 SYGVKD. This CDR3 region has 17 residues. CDR3: CAISVQSGPIWVNEQFF. The CDR3 DNA reads as TGTGCCATCAGTGTTCAATCGGGACCTATATGGGTCAATGAGCAGTTCTTC.

This clonotype appeared a few times. The J gene is TRBJ2-1, the V gene TRBV7-7; D may be TRBD1 (6 bases). Trimming removed 1 base from V and 7 bases from J, with 8 bases in between. The germline V gene encodes CDR1 SSHAT and CDR2 FNYEAQ (reference sequence). The CDR3 extends over 13 amino acids. The CDR3 protein is CASSLETGNEQFF. Here the CDR3 DNA reads TGTGCCAGCAGCTTAGAGACAGGAAATGAGCAGTTCTTC.